Detailed here is one T cell receptor (beta chain). Measured with immunoSEQ multiplex PCR; TCRdb has only the in-frame clones, and not every one. The sample includes over 250,000 clones, approximately 90% of them seen just once. This entry comes from a study of cytomegalovirus exposure and HLA in healthy donors. Per germline, CDR1 MNHEY and CDR2 SMNVEV (reference sequence). V shed 4 bases and J 16 bases; nucleotides not matched to a gene: 9. The CDR3 totals 13 residues. The sequence was obtained from a young woman in good health and CMV-seropositive. This sequence joins TRBV27 and TRBJ1-6; 8 bases align to TRBD1. The sequenced sample consisted of PBMCs. CDR3 bases: TGTGCCAGCAGTTATGGACAGGGTGGATCTCTCCACTTT. It specifies CASSYGQGGSLHF.